This T cell receptor (beta chain) comes out of a study of CD8+ T cells in alopecia areata. As regards this clone: Antigen specificity is unknown.

Per germline, CDR1 SNHLY and CDR2 FYNNEI. Trimming pared 6 bases from V and 7 bases from J, leaving 12 bases between. The CDR3 totals 13 residues. Study findings and constraints: Mice showed TCR sharing more clearly than patients did, possibly owing to HLA.

Extraction and reverse transcription of RNA yielded cDNA as the sequencing template. Measured with immunoSEQ multiplex PCR; TCRdb has only the in-frame clones, and not every one. The sample consists of over 150,000 clones, roughly 59% of them appearing once. The sequence was obtained from a human donor with alopecia areata. The sequencing here drew on CD4+ T cells sorted from blood, taken at week 0. The rearrangement uses TRBV2 and TRBJ1-4; D not certain. The CDR3 protein is CASRGLVGEKLFF. The CDR3 bases are TGTGCCAGCAGAGGACTAGTTGGTGAAAAACTGTTTTTT.